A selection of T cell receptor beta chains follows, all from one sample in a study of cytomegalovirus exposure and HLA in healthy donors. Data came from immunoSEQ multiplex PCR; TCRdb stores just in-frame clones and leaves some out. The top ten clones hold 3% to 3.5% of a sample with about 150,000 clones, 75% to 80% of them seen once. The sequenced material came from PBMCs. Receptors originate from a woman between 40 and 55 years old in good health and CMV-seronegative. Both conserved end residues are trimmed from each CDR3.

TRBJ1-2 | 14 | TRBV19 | ASTRWTSGVNYGYT
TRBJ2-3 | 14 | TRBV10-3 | AISEWGVTSTDTQY
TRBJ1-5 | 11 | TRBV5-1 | ASSVGQNQPQH
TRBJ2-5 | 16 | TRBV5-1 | ASSLTSGGRPSQETQY
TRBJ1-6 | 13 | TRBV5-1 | ASSLQTQGDSPLH
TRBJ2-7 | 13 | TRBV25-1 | ASSDFGAGVYEQY
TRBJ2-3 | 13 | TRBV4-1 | ASSQVGGGTDTQY
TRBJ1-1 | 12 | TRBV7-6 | ASSLVQGNAEAF
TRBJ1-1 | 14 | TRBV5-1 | ASSYFGGLPNTEAF
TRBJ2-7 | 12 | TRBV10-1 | ASSEGTGGYEQY
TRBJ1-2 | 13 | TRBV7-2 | ASSLNGGRGYGYT
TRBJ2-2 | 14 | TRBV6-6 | ASSKGGASDTGELF
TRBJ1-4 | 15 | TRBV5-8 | ASSLGTRGPANEKLF
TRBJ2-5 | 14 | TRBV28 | ASSLRRGLFTIAQY
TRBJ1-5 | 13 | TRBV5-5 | ASSLQGYSNQPQH
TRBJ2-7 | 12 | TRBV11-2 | ASSPSTAVYEQY
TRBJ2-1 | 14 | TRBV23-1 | ASSQWKLGDRNEQF